The clone carrying this T cell receptor beta chain was counted once. The V end was cut by 3 bases, the J end by 9 bases, with 9 bases between. Germline-derived CDR1 and CDR2 are MNHEY and SMNVEV (reference sequence). CDR3 size: 12 residues. These data are taken from a study of blood T cell repertoires in COVID-19. Profiled with immunoSEQ multiplex PCR; TCRdb holds only in-frame clones, not every one. This table has around 320,000 clones, 65% to 90% appearing once. This receptor was taken from a human donor in a cohort sampled during active COVID-19. The chain links TRBV27 to TRBJ2-1, with D possibly matching TRBD1 (6 bases). The source material was peripheral blood. The CDR3, as DNA: TGTGCCAGCAGTTTCAGGGGCATTGAGCAGTTCTTC. Its protein product is CASSFRGIEQFF.